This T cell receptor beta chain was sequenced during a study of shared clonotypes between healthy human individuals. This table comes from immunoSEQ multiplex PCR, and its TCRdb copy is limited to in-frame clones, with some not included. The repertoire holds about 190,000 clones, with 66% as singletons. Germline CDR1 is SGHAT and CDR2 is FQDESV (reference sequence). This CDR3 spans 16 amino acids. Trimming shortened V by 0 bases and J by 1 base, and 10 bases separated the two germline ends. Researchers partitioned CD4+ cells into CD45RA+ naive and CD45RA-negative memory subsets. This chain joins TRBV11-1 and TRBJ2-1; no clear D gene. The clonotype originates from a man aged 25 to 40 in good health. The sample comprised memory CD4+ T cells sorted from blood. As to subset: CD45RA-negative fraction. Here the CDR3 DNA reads TGTGCCAGCAGCTTAGCGGGGTCAGGTTCCTACAATGAGCAGTTCTTC. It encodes CASSLAGSGSYNEQFF.